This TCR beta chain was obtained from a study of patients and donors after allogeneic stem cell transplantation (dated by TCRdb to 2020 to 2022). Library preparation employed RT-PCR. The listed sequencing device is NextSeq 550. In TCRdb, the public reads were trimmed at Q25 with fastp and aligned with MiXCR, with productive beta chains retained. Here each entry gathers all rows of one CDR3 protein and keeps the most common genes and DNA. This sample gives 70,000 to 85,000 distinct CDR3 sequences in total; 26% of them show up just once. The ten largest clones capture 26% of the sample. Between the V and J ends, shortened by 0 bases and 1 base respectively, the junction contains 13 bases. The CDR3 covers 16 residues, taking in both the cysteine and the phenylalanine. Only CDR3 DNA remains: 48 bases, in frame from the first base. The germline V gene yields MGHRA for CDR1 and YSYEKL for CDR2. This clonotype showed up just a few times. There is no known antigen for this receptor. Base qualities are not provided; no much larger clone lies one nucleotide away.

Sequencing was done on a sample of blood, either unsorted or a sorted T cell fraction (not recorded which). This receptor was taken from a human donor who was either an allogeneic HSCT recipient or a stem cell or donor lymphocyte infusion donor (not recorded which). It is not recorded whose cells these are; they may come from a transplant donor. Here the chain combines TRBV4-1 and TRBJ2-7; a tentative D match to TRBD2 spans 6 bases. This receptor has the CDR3 CASSQDSQEGSYEQYF. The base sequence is TGCGCCAGCAGCCAAGATTCGCAGGAGGGGTCCTACGAGCAGTACTTC.